Listed below are T cell receptor beta chains from one sample, sequenced in a study of graft-versus-host responses after intestinal transplantation. The protocol was immunoSEQ multiplex PCR, while the TCRdb copy is restricted to in-frame clones and leaves out a portion. The sample has 100,000 to 120,000 clones; around 93% are singletons. Their antigens are not known. The source material was unstimulated CD8+ T cells sorted from spleen or lymph node cells, sampled before intestinal transplant. Receptors were obtained from a human donor who received an intestinal transplant. The CDR3 runs from the conserved cysteine through the conserved F or W. The D gene is left open where the match is weak. Size values are once, few and many counts, or a class for expanded clones, and some rows have none.

>TRBV6-1|TRBJ2-1|-|TRBD2
TGTGCCAGCAGTGGGGGACTAGCGGGAGGGGCGGGTGAGCAGTTCTTC
CASSGGLAGGAGEQFF
>TRBV9|TRBJ1-5|-|-
TGTGCCAGCAGCGCAGGAGTCAATCAGCCCCAGCATTTT
CASSAGVNQPQHF
>TRBV7-9|TRBJ1-2|-|TRBD1
TGTGCCAGCAGCTTAGCGCGCGGGGAAGGGGGCGCTTCCTTTTATGGCTACACCTTC
CASSLARGEGGASFYGYTF
>TRBV5-6|TRBJ1-1|-|TRBD1
TGTGCCAGCCGGCTCGGACAGGGGGAAAGAGAAGCTTTCTTT
CASRLGQGEREAFF
>TRBV10-3|TRBJ1-1|-|TRBD1
TGTGCCATCAGTGAGTTACAGGGGATGAACACTGAAGCTTTCTTT
CAISELQGMNTEAFF
>TRBV7-9|TRBJ1-4|once|TRBD1
TGTGCCAGCAGCTTAGTTGGGACAGCTGAAAAACTGTTTTTT
CASSLVGTAEKLFF
>TRBV6-1|TRBJ1-3|-|-
TGTGCCAGCACCCCCGGGGCCCGGGCTGGAAACACCATATATTTT
CASTPGARAGNTIYF
>TRBV5-4|TRBJ1-3|-|-
TGTGCCAGCAGCTTATCCGGGACAGGAAACACCATATATTTT
CASSLSGTGNTIYF
>TRBV6-5|TRBJ2-7|-|-
TGTGCCAGCAAACAAGCATCCCACTACGAGCAGTACTTC
CASKQASHYEQYF
>TRBV27|TRBJ2-7|-|TRBD1
TGTGCCAGCAGCAAACTACGGACAGGGAGCTCCTACGAGCAGTACTTC
CASSKLRTGSSYEQYF
>TRBV7-8|TRBJ1-1|-|-
TGTGCCAGCAGCTTAAACACAGAAGCTTTCTTT
CASSLNTEAFF
>TRBV13|TRBJ2-1|-|-
TGTGCCAGCAGCTCCTACAATGAGCAGTTCTTC
CASSSYNEQFF
>TRBV7-9|TRBJ1-5|-|-
TGTGCCAGCAGCTTAGGCGTTCAGCCCCAGCATTTT
CASSLGVQPQHF
>TRBV27|TRBJ1-2|-|-
TGTGCCAGCAGTTTATCTGGCGGGGCCTATGGCTACACCTTC
CASSLSGGAYGYTF
>TRBV19|TRBJ2-7|-|-
TGTGCCAGTAGTTTTTCCGACGGGTACGAGCAGTACTTC
CASSFSDGYEQYF
>TRBV7-2|TRBJ2-3|-|TRBD2
TGTGCCAGCAGCTTCACTAGCGCCAGCACAGATACGCAGTATTTT
CASSFTSASTDTQYF
>TRBV6-1|TRBJ2-7|-|-
TGTGCCAGCAGTATTAAACAAGGGGACGAGCAGTACTTC
CASSIKQGDEQYF
>TRBV15|TRBJ2-1|-|TRBD1
TGTGCCACCGGTAGAGGGGGCGACTACAATGAGCAGTTCTTC
CATGRGGDYNEQFF
>TRBV12-5|TRBJ1-2|-|-
TGTGCTAGTGGTCTAACCTCAGGGGATCCTGATCGTAACTATGGCTACACCTTC
CASGLTSGDPDRNYGYTF
>TRBV7-9|TRBJ2-1|-|TRBD2
TGTGCCAGCAGCAACCTGCGGGAGGGTATTGCCAATGAGCAGTTCTTC
CASSNLREGIANEQFF
>TRBV4-1|TRBJ1-1|-|-
TGCGCCAGCAGCCAAGCCGTTGGGGGAGGAACTGAAGCTTTCTTT
CASSQAVGGGTEAFF
>TRBV27|TRBJ1-5|-|-
TGTGCCAGCAGTCCGCAACGGGGGTGGAATCAGCCCCAGCATTTT
CASSPQRGWNQPQHF
>TRBV12-5|TRBJ2-3|-|-
TGTGCTAGTGGTTTGGGACAATCTTTCACAGATACGCAGTATTTT
CASGLGQSFTDTQYF
>TRBV21-1|TRBJ2-1|-|-
TGTGCCAGCACGCCAGGGAGAGGACTAGCGAACCTAAGAAGATACAATGAGCAGTTCTTC
CASTPGRGLANLRRYNEQFF
>TRBV9|TRBJ2-3|-|TRBD2
TGTGCCAGCAGCGTAGAAGGAGGGAGGGCCACCGATACGCAGTATTTT
CASSVEGGRATDTQYF
>TRBV12-5|TRBJ1-2|-|-
TGTGCTACCCTCGGACCCTATGGCTACACCTTC
CATLGPYGYTF
>TRBV4-1|TRBJ2-3|-|-
TGCGCCAGCAGCCAAGGACTAGTTCGTGAAGATACGCAGTATTTT
CASSQGLVREDTQYF
>TRBV2|TRBJ2-7|once|-
TGTGCCAGCAGTAGACTAGAGGATTACGAGCAGTACTTC
CASSRLEDYEQYF
>TRBV5-6|TRBJ2-7|-|TRBD2
TGTGCCAGCAGCTTGGGGGACTACTCCTACGAGCAGTACTTC
CASSLGDYSYEQYF
>TRBV10-2|TRBJ2-5|-|-
TGCGCCAGCAGTGACCGAACTGAGGGGTACCAAGAGACCCAGTACTTC
CASSDRTEGYQETQYF
>TRBV7-9|TRBJ2-7|-|TRBD1
TGTGCCAGCAGCTTGGTGACAGGGGAGGCAAAATACTTC
CASSLVTGEAKYF